This T cell receptor beta chain was sequenced for a study of T cells after yellow fever vaccination. The CDR3 contains 14 residues. V was clipped by 8 bases and J by 4 bases, with 16 bases between them. This clonotype was seen at least ten times. In TCRdb, the 5' RACE reads were re-called with MiXCR into one record per CDR3 protein. Among some 150,000 distinct CDR3 sequences listed, more than 6.5% were seen once. The specimen was CD4+ T cells sorted from PBMCs, collected 10 days after the yellow fever booster vaccination. The J gene is TRBJ2-3, the V gene TRBV12-3 or TRBV12-4, with unresolved D. This clonotype was sampled from a man younger than 45 who received the YFV17D yellow fever vaccine. The CDR3 protein is CASARSRGPDTQYF. The DNA of the CDR3 is TGTGCCAGCGCCCGGTCAAGAGGCCCAGATACGCAGTATTTT.